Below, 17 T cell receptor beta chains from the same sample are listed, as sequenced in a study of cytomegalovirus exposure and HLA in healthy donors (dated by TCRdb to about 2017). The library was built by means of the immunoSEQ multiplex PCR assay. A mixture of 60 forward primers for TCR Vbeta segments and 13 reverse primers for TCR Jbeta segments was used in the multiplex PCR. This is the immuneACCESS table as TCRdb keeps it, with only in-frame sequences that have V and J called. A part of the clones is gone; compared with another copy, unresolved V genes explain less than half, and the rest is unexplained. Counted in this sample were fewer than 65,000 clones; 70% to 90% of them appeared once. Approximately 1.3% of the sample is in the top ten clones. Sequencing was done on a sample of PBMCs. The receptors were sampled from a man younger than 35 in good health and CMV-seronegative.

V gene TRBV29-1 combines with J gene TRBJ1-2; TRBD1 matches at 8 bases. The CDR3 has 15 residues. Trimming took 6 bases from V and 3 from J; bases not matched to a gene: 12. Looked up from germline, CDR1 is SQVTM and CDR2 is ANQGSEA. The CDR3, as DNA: TGCAGCGTCCTCGTGAGTGGACAGGGCCACTATGGCTACACCTTC. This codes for CSVLVSGQGHYGYTF. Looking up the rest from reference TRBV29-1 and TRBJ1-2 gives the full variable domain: SAVISQKPSRDICQRGTSLTIQCQVDSQVTMMFWYRQQPGQSLTLIATANQGSEATYESGFVIDKFPISRPNLTFSTLTVSNMSPEDSSIYLCSVLVSGQGHYGYTFGSGTRLTVV.

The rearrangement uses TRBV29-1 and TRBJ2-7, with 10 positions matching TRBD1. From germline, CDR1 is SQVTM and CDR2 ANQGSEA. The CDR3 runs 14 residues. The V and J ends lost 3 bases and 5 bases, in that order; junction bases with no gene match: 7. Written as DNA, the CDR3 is TGCAGCGTTGAGGGGACAGGGGAGGTGGACGAGCAGTACTTC. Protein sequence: CSVEGTGEVDEQYF.

In nucleotides, the CDR3 is TGTGCCAGCAGCTCCACAGGGAATCAGCCCCAGCATTTT. It yields the protein CASSSTGNQPQHF. The chain joins TRBV7-2 to TRBJ1-5, with D perhaps TRBD1 (6 bases). Germline-derived CDR1 and CDR2 are SGHTA and FQGNSA. This CDR3 region has 13 residues. The ends were cut back, 4 bases at V and 4 bases at J, with 8 bases in the middle.

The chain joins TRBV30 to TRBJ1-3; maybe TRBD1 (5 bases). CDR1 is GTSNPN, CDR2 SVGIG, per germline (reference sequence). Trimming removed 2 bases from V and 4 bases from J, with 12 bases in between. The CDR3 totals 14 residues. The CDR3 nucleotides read TGTGCCTGGAGTCCCCTGGGGCTGGGAAACACCATATATTTT. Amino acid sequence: CAWSPLGLGNTIYF.

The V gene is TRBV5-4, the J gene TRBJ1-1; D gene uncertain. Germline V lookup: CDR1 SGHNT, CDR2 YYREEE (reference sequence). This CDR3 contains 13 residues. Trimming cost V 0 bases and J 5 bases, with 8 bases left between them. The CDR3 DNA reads TGTGCCAGCAGCTTGGTTCAGGCAACTGAAGCTTTCTTT. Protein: CASSLVQATEAFF.

The CDR3 sequence: CASSVGLTDMNTEAFF. CDR3 nucleotide sequence: TGTGCCAGCAGTGTAGGTCTTACAGACATGAACACTGAAGCTTTCTTT. The rearrangement links TRBV2 to TRBJ1-1; D uncertain. V dropped 4 bases and J dropped 0 bases, with 15 bases sitting between them. From germline, CDR1 is SNHLY and CDR2 FYNNEI. The CDR3 covers 16 residues.

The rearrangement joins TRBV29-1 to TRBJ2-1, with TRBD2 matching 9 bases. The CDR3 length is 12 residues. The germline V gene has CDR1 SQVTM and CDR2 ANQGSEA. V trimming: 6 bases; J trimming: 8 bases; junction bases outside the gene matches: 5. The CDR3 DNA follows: TGCAGCGTGCGGGGGGGCCTTGATGAGCAGTTCTTC. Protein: CSVRGGLDEQFF.

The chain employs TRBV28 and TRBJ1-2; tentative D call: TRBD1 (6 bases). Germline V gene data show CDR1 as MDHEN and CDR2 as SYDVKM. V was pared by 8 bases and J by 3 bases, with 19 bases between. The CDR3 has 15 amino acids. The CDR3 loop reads CASQRTGHKDYGYTF. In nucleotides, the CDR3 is TGTGCCAGCCAACGAACGGGACACAAGGACTATGGCTACACCTTC.

This chain's CDR3 is CASSAASGVPQEQFF. For the CDR3, the DNA is TGCGCCAGCAGTGCGGCTAGCGGGGTCCCCCAGGAGCAGTTCTTC. The gene calls are TRBV10-1 and TRBJ2-1; 9 bases are shared with TRBD2. The germline CDR1 and CDR2 sequences are WNHNN and SYGVQD (reference sequence). Unmatched junction bases numbered 11, after V lost 4 bases and J lost 10 bases. The CDR3 has 15 amino acids.

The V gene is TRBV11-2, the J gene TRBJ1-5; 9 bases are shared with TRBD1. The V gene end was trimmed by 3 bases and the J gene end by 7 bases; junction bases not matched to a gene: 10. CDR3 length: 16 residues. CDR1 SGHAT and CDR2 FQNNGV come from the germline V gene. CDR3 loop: CASSLPGTGIGQPQHF. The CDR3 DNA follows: TGTGCCAGCAGCTTGCCCGGGACAGGGATTGGACAGCCCCAGCATTTT.

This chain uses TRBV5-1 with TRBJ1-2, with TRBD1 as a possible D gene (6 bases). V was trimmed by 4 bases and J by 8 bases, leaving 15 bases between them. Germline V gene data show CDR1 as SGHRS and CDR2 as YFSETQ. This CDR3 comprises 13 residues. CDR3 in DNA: TGCGCCAGCAGCCCCGACAGGCAGGGCGGCTACACCTTC. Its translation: CASSPDRQGGYTF. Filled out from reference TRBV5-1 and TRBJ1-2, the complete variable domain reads KAGVTQTPRYLIKTRGQQVTLSCSPISGHRSVSWYQQTPGQGLQFLFEYFSETQRNKGNFPGRFSGRQFSNSRSEMNVSTLELGDSALYLCASSPDRQGGYTFGSGTRLTVV.

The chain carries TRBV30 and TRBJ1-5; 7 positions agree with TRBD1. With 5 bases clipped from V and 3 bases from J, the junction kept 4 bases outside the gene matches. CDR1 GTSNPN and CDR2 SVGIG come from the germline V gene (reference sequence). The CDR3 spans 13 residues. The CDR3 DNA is TGTGCCTGGGGGGACAGTCTCAATCAGCCCCAGCATTTT. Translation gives CAWGDSLNQPQHF. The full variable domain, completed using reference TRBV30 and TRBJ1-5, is SQTIHQWPATLVQPVGSPLSLECTVEGTSNPNLYWYRQAAGRGLQLLFYSVGIGQISSEVPQNLSASRPQDRQFILSSKKLLLSDSGFYLCAWGDSLNQPQHFGDGTRLSIL.

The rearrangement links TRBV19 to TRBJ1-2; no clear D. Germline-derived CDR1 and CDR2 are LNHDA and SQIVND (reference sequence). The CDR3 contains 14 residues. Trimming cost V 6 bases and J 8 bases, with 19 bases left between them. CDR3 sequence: CASRQAEGGNGYTF. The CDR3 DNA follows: TGTGCCAGTAGGCAAGCCGAAGGAGGGAACGGCTACACCTTC.

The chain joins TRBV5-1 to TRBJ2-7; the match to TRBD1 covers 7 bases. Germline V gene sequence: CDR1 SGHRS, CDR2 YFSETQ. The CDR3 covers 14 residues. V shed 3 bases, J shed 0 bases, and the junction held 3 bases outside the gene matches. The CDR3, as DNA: TGCGCCAGCAGCTCCCGGACAGGCTCCTACGAGCAGTACTTC. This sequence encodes CASSSRTGSYEQYF.

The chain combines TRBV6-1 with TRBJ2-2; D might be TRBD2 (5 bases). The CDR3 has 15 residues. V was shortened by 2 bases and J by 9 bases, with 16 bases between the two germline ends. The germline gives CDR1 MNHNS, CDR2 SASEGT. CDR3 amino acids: CASSEYGPRRRELFF. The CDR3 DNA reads TGTGCCAGCAGTGAATACGGGCCACGGAGGCGGGAGCTGTTTTTT.

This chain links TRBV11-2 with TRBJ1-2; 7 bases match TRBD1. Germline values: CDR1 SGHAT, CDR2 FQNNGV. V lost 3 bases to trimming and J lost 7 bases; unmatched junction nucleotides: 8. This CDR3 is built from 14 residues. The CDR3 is CASSLARGMSGYTF. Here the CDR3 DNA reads TGTGCCAGCAGCTTGGCCAGGGGGATGAGTGGCTACACCTTC. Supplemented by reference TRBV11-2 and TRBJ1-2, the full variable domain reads EAGVAQSPRYKIIEKRQSVAFWCNPISGHATLYWYQQILGQGPKLLIQFQNNGVVDDSQLPKDRFSAERLKGVDSTLKIQPAKLEDSAVYLCASSLARGMSGYTFGSGTRLTVV.

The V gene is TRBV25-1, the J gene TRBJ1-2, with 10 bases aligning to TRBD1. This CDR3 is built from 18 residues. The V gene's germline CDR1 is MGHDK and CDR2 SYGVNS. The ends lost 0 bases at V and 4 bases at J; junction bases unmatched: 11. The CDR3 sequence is CASSEYLGDRGFGYGYTF. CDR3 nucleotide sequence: TGTGCCAGCAGTGAATATCTGGGGGACAGGGGATTTGGCTATGGCTACACCTTC.